These 29 T cell receptor beta chains came from one sample sequenced in a study of radiation and T cells in renal cell carcinoma. Profiled with immunoSEQ multiplex PCR; TCRdb holds only in-frame clones, not every one. The sample records 70,000 to 100,000 clones, about 86% being singletons. Sample time point: blood 2 weeks post-SBRT. The treatment here: 15 Gy SBRT to primary tumor, nephrectomy 4 weeks later. Sequencing was performed on blood, taken from a patient whose treatment included radiotherapy and nephrectomy. The receptor source for this set is a woman aged 50 to 60 with renal cell carcinoma.

The rearrangement joins TRBV2 to TRBJ2-5; TRBD2 aligns across 10 bases. Trimming took 4 bases from V and 1 from J; bases not matched to a gene: 3. The CDR3 spans 15 residues. Germline V gene lookup returns CDR1 SNHLY and CDR2 FYNNEI. This CDR3 reads CASSAQRGGQETQYF. The CDR3 DNA reads as TGTGCCAGCAGTGCCCAGCGGGGGGGCCAAGAGACCCAGTACTTC.

CDR3 nucleotide sequence: TGTGCCAGCAGTTCCCCGGACAGCTCCTACGAGCAGTACTTC. This sequence encodes CASSSPDSSYEQYF. V gene TRBV28 combines with J gene TRBJ2-7; D perhaps matches TRBD1 (6 bases). Per germline, CDR1 MDHEN and CDR2 SYDVKM. V gave up 4 bases and J gave up 0 bases, with 10 bases separating them. CDR3 size: 14 residues. The full variable domain, completed using reference TRBV28 and TRBJ2-7, is DVKVTQSSRYLVKRTGEKVFLECVQDMDHENMFWYRQDPGLGLRLIYFSYDVKMKEKGDIPEGYSVSREKKERFSLILESASTNQTSMYLCASSSPDSSYEQYFGPGTRLTVT.

The chain uses TRBV6-5 and TRBJ2-3, with D possibly TRBD2 on 6 matching bases. The CDR3 totals 15 residues. The germline V and J ends were trimmed by 4 bases and 2 bases, with 13 bases remaining between them. Germline V CDR1 and CDR2: MNHEY, SVGAGI. Written as DNA, the CDR3 is TGTGCCAGCAGTTTGATGCGGGGAACCACAGATACGCAGTATTTT. It translates to CASSLMRGTTDTQYF.

V usage is TRBV6-6 and J usage is TRBJ2-5; TRBD2 might be the D (5 bases). Trimming took 6 bases from V and 9 from J, leaving 20 bases between them. CDR3 length: 14 amino acids. Germline CDR1 is MNHNY and CDR2 is SVGAGI (reference sequence). CDR3 DNA sequence: TGTGCCAGCAGCTCCGGGGAGCCTCCGGAGGCCCAGTACTTC. Its protein is CASSSGEPPEAQYF.

This clone came up a few times. The V and J genes are TRBV18 and TRBJ1-5; D unclear. The CDR3 totals 14 residues. Germline CDR1 reads KGHSH; CDR2 reads LQKENI. V dropped 6 bases and J dropped 8 bases, with 17 bases sitting between them. The CDR3 DNA is TGTGCCAGCTCTCCTACGGGGTACTTCGAGCCCCAGCATTTT. Translated: CASSPTGYFEPQHF. Full variable domain (remainder filled in from reference TRBV18 and TRBJ1-5): NAGVMQNPRHLVRRRGQEARLRCSPMKGHSHVYWYRQLPEEGLKFMVYLQKENIIDESGMPKERFSAEFPKEGPSILRIQQVVRGDSAAYFCASSPTGYFEPQHFGDGTRLSIL.

V gene TRBV7-3 combines with J gene TRBJ2-7; TRBD1 matches 9 bases. V dropped 6 bases and J dropped 6; count of bases not matched to a gene: 9. The CDR3 loop spans 14 amino acids. In germline, CDR1 is SGHTA, CDR2 FQGTGA. CDR3 loop: CASRQQQGAGEQYF. CDR3 DNA: TGTGCCAGCAGGCAACAACAGGGGGCGGGCGAGCAGTACTTC.

This chain connects TRBV10-3 to TRBJ1-3, with a tentative D call TRBD1 (5 bases). Germline V lookup: CDR1 ENHRY, CDR2 SYGVKD. Trimming removed 6 bases at V and 4 bases at J, with 13 bases between. This CDR3 has 14 amino acids. The CDR3 sequence is CAISLGVSGNTIYF. In DNA form, the CDR3 reads TGTGCCATCAGCTTAGGGGTCTCAGGAAACACCATATATTTT.

This chain joins TRBV18 and TRBJ2-7; D is possibly TRBD2 (6 bases). Between the trimmed V and J ends, which lost 3 bases and 2 bases, there was a span of 11 bases. The CDR3 runs 14 residues. Looked up from germline, CDR1 is KGHSH and CDR2 is LQKENI. The CDR3 DNA is TGTGCCAGCTCACCCGATAGCGGAACCTACGAGCAGTACTTC. It is translated as CASSPDSGTYEQYF.

This chain uses TRBV29-1 with TRBJ1-1; D possibly corresponds to TRBD1 (6 bases). The V end lost 2 bases, the J end lost 1 base, and 8 bases lay between the germline ends. CDR1 SQVTM and CDR2 ANQGSEA come from the germline V gene. The length of the CDR3 is 13 residues. The CDR3 region has the DNA TGCAGCGTTGAACGAGGGGGGAACACTGAAGCTTTCTTT. It codes for CSVERGGNTEAFF.

The gene calls are TRBV21-1 and TRBJ2-7; TRBD2, the table's D call, was not compared with the DNA. TRBV21-1 is a listed pseudogene. This CDR3 is 12 amino acids long. CDR3 bases: TGTGCCAGCAGCAAAGGAGTCCACGAGCAGTACTTC. Its protein product is CASSKGVHEQYF.

The V gene is TRBV27, the J gene TRBJ2-3, with D tentatively TRBD1 (6 bases). Per the germline V gene, CDR1 is MNHEY and CDR2 is SMNVEV (reference sequence). V lost 5 bases and J lost 5, with 14 bases in between. This CDR3 region has 14 residues. CDR3 in amino acids: CASSIRDTIDTQYF. The DNA of the CDR3 is TGTGCCAGCAGTATCCGGGACACTATAGATACGCAGTATTTT.

This clone was detected once. This chain links TRBV5-6 with TRBJ2-7; no definite D call. The CDR3 runs 11 residues. Germline V gene sequence: CDR1 SGHDT, CDR2 YYEEEE. The V gene lost 6 bases and the J gene lost 4 bases, with 8 bases spanning the gap. As DNA, the CDR3 is TGTGCCAGCACTAACGTATACGAGCAGTACTTC. It specifies CASTNVYEQYF.

The chain combines TRBV18 with TRBJ1-2, with TRBD1 matching over 12 bases. Trimming at V came to 7 bases and at J to 6 bases, leaving 9 bases not matched to a gene. CDR3 size: 15 residues. Germline V gene lookup returns CDR1 KGHSH and CDR2 LQKENI. The CDR3 DNA reads as TGTGCCAGCTGCCCCTCCGGGACAGGGGGCGATGGCTACACCTTC. This encodes CASCPSGTGGDGYTF.

CDR3 in DNA: TGCGCCAGCAGCACGGACAGGGGAACTAACTATGGCTACACCTTC. Translated: CASSTDRGTNYGYTF. The V gene is TRBV5-1, the J gene TRBJ1-2; TRBD1 aligns across 9 bases. V gave up 4 bases and J gave up 0 bases; unmatched junction bases: 4. CDR1 is SGHRS and CDR2 is YFSETQ in the germline V gene. The CDR3 length is 15 residues.

The chain employs TRBV19 and TRBJ1-4; 8 bases agree with TRBD1. The CDR3 runs 15 residues. From germline, CDR1 is LNHDA and CDR2 SQIVND (reference sequence). V shed 9 bases, J shed 3 bases, and the junction held 9 bases outside the gene matches. The CDR3 DNA follows: TGTGCCAGCAGGGGGCGCGGACTTGCTAATGAAAAACTGTTTTTT. This codes for CASRGRGLANEKLFF.

This clone appeared a single time. The genes are TRBV7-8 and TRBJ2-1; D not certain. The CDR3 extends over 11 amino acids. V was shortened by 5 bases and J by 6 bases, with 5 bases between the two germline ends. CDR1 is SGHVS and CDR2 is FQNEAQ in the germline V gene. CDR3 coding DNA: TGTGCCAGCAGCGGAACCAATGAGCAGTTCTTC. This translates into CASSGTNEQFF.

The gene calls are TRBV6-5 and TRBJ1-6; D is undetermined. Germline CDR1 and CDR2: MNHEY and SVGAGI. V was trimmed by 2 bases and J by 7 bases, leaving 9 bases between them. The CDR3 length is 14 residues. CDR3 loop: CASSYRALNSPLHF. In DNA, the CDR3 is TGTGCCAGCAGTTACCGGGCTTTAAATTCACCCCTCCACTTT.

This clone was observed a single time. The J gene is TRBJ1-4, the V gene TRBV5-4; 8 bases are a match to TRBD1. CDR3 length: 14 amino acids. The germline gives CDR1 SGHNT, CDR2 YYREEE (reference sequence). V was pared by 3 bases and J by 8 bases, with 6 bases of the junction left unmatched. The CDR3 nucleotides read TGTGCCAGCAGCTGGACAGGGCTAAACGAAAAACTGTTTTTT. Protein sequence: CASSWTGLNEKLFF.

The chain has TRBV7-8 and TRBJ1-1; D gene unclear. The CDR3 length is 16 residues. Between the trimmed V and J ends, which lost 2 bases and 1 base, there was a span of 14 bases. Germline V lookup: CDR1 SGHVS, CDR2 FQNEAQ. CDR3: CASSLRQDLWNTEAFF. The CDR3 DNA reads as TGTGCCAGCAGCTTACGCCAGGACCTGTGGAACACTGAAGCTTTCTTT.

The chain recombines TRBV7-8 with TRBJ1-6, with D unclear. V lost 1 base and J 2 bases, leaving 9 bases between the germline ends. CDR3 length: 16 residues. Germline CDR1 reads SGHVS; CDR2 reads FQNEAQ. Here the CDR3 reads CASSLGPQTYNSPLHF. The CDR3 bases are TGTGCCAGCAGCTTAGGTCCACAGACCTATAATTCACCCCTCCACTTT. Full variable domain (rest looked up from reference TRBV7-8 and TRBJ1-6): GAGVSQSPRYKVAKRGQDVALRCDPISGHVSLFWYQQALGQGPEFLTYFQNEAQLDKSGLPSDRFFAERPEGSVSTLKIQRTQQEDSAVYLCASSLGPQTYNSPLHFGNGTRLTVT.

The rearrangement joins TRBV19 to TRBJ2-1, with D possibly being TRBD1 or TRBD2 (5 bases each). V was shortened by 5 bases and J by 8 bases, with 16 bases between the two germline ends. CDR1 and CDR2 from the germline V gene are LNHDA and SQIVND (reference sequence). This CDR3 has 14 amino acids. As DNA, the CDR3 is TGTGCCAGTAGTTGGGACCCGACATCGGATGAGCAGTTCTTC. This encodes CASSWDPTSDEQFF.

The genes are TRBV5-6 and TRBJ2-7; no reliable D call. CDR1 is SGHDT and CDR2 is YYEEEE in the germline V gene. The length of the CDR3 is 14 residues. Trimming removed 1 base from V and 6 bases from J, with 14 bases in between. The CDR3: CASSLLQVLGEQYF. The CDR3 region has the DNA TGTGCCAGCAGCTTGTTGCAGGTGCTGGGCGAGCAGTACTTC.

CDR3 nucleotides: TGCGCCAGCAGCCAAGATCCCCGAACAGTCACCTACGAGCAGTACTTC. It translates to CASSQDPRTVTYEQYF. The chain joins TRBV4-3 to TRBJ2-7; D is uncertain. The ends were cut back, 0 bases at V and 2 bases at J, with 14 bases in the middle. CDR3 length: 16 residues. Germline-derived CDR1 and CDR2 are LGHNA and YSLEER.

V usage is TRBV7-2 and J usage is TRBJ2-5; D may be TRBD1 (5 bases). V was pared by 2 bases and J by 3 bases, with 7 bases between. CDR3 length: 13 amino acids. CDR1 SGHTA and CDR2 FQGNSA come from the germline V gene. The CDR3 region has the DNA TGTGCCAGCAGCTTACGCAGGGAAGAGACCCAGTACTTC. Its translation is CASSLRREETQYF.

This chain links TRBV5-6 with TRBJ2-2; possible D gene TRBD2, 5 bases. Germline CDR1 is SGHDT and CDR2 is YYEEEE. With 3 bases removed from V and 0 bases from J, the gap between germline ends came to 9 bases. CDR3 size: 15 residues. CDR3 DNA sequence: TGTGCCAGCAGCTGGGCCGGGACGAACACCGGGGAGCTGTTTTTT. It translates to CASSWAGTNTGELFF.

This clone was recorded a few times. The chain carries TRBV14 and TRBJ1-1; 8 nucleotides match TRBD1. CDR1 is SGHDN and CDR2 is FVKESK in the germline V gene. After removal of 3 bases from V and 11 bases from J, the junction contained 8 bases not matched to a gene. The CDR3 extends over 13 amino acids. For the CDR3, the DNA is TGTGCCAGCAGCCACCGGACAGGGCTAGAGGCTTTCTTT. It yields the protein CASSHRTGLEAFF.

The gene calls are TRBV4-1 and TRBJ1-2; TRBD1 might be the D (5 bases). V was clipped by 0 bases and J by 8 bases, with 13 bases between them. The germline V gene has CDR1 MGHRA and CDR2 YSYEKL. The CDR3 sequence is 14 residues long. The CDR3 spells CASSQEVGVSGYTF. DNA of the CDR3: TGCGCCAGCAGCCAAGAAGTGGGGGTAAGCGGCTACACCTTC.

The chain links TRBV7-2 to TRBJ2-1, with D possibly TRBD2 on 6 matching bases. V was pared by 2 bases and J by 6 bases, with 11 bases between. The CDR3 extends over 14 amino acids. Germline V gives CDR1 SGHTA, CDR2 FQGNSA. The CDR3 coding sequence is TGTGCCAGCAGCTTAACGGGAGTAAGCAATGAGCAGTTCTTC. It encodes CASSLTGVSNEQFF.

V gene TRBV18 combines with J gene TRBJ2-1; 12 nucleotides match TRBD2. The CDR3 spans 17 residues. Per germline, CDR1 KGHSH and CDR2 LQKENI. Trimming cost V 0 bases and J 4 bases; bases outside gene matches: 4. The CDR3 loop reads CASSPPQTSGGYNEQFF. Here the CDR3 DNA reads TGTGCCAGCTCACCACCCCAGACTAGCGGGGGATACAATGAGCAGTTCTTC.